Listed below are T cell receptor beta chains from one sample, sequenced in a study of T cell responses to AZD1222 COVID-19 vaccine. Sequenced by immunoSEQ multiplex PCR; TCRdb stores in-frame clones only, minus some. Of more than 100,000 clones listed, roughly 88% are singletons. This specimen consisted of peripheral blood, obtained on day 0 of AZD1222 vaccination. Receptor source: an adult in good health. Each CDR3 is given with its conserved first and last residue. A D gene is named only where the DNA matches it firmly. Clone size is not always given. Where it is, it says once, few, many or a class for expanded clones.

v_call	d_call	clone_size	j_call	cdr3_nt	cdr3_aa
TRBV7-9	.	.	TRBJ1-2	TGTGCCAGCAGCTTAGATACAGGAATACTAAGCTATGGCTACACCTTC	CASSLDTGILSYGYTF
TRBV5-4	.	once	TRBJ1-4	TGTGCCAGCAGTTTTACACTCGAGGAAAAACTGTTTTTT	CASSFTLEEKLFF
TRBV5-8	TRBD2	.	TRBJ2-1	TGTGCCAGCAGGAAAGTAGCGGGGGGGCCCTACAATGAGCAGTTCTTC	CASRKVAGGPYNEQFF
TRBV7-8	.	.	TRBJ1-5	TGTGCCAGCAGCTTAGTAGGGGATCAGCCCCAGCATTTT	CASSLVGDQPQHF
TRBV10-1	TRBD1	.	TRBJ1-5	TGCGCCAGCGCTGGGACAGGGGATCAGCCCCAGCATTTT	CASAGTGDQPQHF
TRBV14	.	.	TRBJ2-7	TGTGCCAGCAGCCAAGGGTCAGGATTCTCCTACGAGCAGTACTTC	CASSQGSGFSYEQYF
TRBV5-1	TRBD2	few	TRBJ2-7	TGCGCCAGCAGGACCTGGGGAGGGTCCTACGAGCAGTACTTC	CASRTWGGSYEQYF
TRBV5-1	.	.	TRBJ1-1	TGCGCCAGCAGCTTGGAGGCTATCTGGGGTGAAGCTTTCTTT	CASSLEAIWGEAFF
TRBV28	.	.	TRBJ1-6	TGTGCCAGCAGTACCTCCCAGGGAAACTACGGTAATTCACCCCTCCACTTT	CASSTSQGNYGNSPLHF
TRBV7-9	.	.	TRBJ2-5	TGTGCCAGCAGCTTAATTAGGACAGATTGGAGTGAGGAGACCCAGTACTTC	CASSLIRTDWSEETQYF
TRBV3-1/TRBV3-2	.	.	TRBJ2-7	TGTGCCAGCAGCCGGGGGGGCCTCTCCTACGAGCAGTACTTC	CASSRGGLSYEQYF
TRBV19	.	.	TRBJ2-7	TGTGCCAGTAGTATAGGGCAGGGACCAGACTACGAGCAGTACTTC	CASSIGQGPDYEQYF
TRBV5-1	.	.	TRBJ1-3	TGCGCCAGCAGCTCCGGGTCGGGGTCTGGAAACACCATATATTTT	CASSSGSGSGNTIYF
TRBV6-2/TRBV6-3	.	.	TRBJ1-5	TGTGCCAGCAGTTACGACCCGCGGGGACGTGACAATCAGCCCCAGCATTTT	CASSYDPRGRDNQPQHF
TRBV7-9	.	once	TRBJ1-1	TGTGCCAGCAGCCGCAGATCACAGGGTTTTGACACTGAAGCTTTCTTT	CASSRRSQGFDTEAFF
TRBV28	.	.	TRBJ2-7	TGTGCCAGCAGTTTAAACGGACCTTACGAGCAGTACTTC	CASSLNGPYEQYF
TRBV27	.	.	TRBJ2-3	TGTGCCAGCAGTTCAGAGGTAAAAGGCGGCACAGATACGCAGTATTTT	CASSSEVKGGTDTQYF
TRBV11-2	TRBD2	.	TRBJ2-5	TGTGCCAGCAGCTTAGGGGATGGACTAGCCCTTTACCAAGAGACCCAGTACTTC	CASSLGDGLALYQETQYF
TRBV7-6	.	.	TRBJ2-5	TGTGCCAGCAGCTCCGGGAATGCGGTACAAGAGACCCAGTACTTC	CASSSGNAVQETQYF
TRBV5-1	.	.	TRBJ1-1	TGCGCCAGCAGCTTGGAGGGGAGGAGTACTGAAGCTTTCTTT	CASSLEGRSTEAFF
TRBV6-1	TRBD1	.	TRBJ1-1	TGTGCCAGCAGTGAAATACAGGGGATGAACACTGAAGCTTTCTTT	CASSEIQGMNTEAFF
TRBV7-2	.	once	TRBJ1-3	TGTGCCAGCAGCCCAGGGGTAGAGGGCACCATATATTTT	CASSPGVEGTIYF
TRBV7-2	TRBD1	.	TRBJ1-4	TGTGCCAGCAGCTTAGACAACAGGGGAGAAAAACTGTTTTTT	CASSLDNRGEKLFF
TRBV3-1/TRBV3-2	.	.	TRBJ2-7	TGTGCCAGCAGCCAATCCTACGAGCAGTACTTC	CASSQSYEQYF
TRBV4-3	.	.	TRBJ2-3	TGCGCCAGCAGCCAAGATAATCGACCTAGCAGCGATACGCAGTATTTT	CASSQDNRPSSDTQYF
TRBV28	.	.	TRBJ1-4	TGTGCCAGCAGAGCCGCGGGGCGGACTAATGAAAAACTGTTTTTT	CASRAAGRTNEKLFF
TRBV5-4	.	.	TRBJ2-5	TGTGCCAGCAGCCTTCAACCAAAAGAGACCCAGTACTTC	CASSLQPKETQYF
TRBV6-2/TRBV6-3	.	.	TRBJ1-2	TGTGCCAGCAGTATGACCGGGAAACGAGGGGAAGTGGGCTATGGCTACACCTTC	CASSMTGKRGEVGYGYTF
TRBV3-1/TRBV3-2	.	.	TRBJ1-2	TGTGCCAGCAGCCCCAGGACCGACACGGGTGGCTACACCTTC	CASSPRTDTGGYTF
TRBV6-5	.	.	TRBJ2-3	TGTGCCAGCAGCCGCGGAAGATTGAGTTCAGATACGCAGTATTTT	CASSRGRLSSDTQYF
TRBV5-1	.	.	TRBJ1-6	TGCGCCAGCAGCCTACAGAGCTCCTATAATTCACCCCTCCACTTT	CASSLQSSYNSPLHF
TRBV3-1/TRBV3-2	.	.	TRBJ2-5	TGTGCCAGCAGCCAGTACCAGTTAGAGACCCAGTACTTC	CASSQYQLETQYF
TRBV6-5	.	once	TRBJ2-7	TGTGCCTCCTTGTCGGGGGACCAGTTCTACGAGCAGTACTTC	CASLSGDQFYEQYF
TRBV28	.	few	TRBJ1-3	TGTGCCAGCGTAGAAGGGGCGATCTCTGGAAACACCATATATTTT	CASVEGAISGNTIYF
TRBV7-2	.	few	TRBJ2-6	TGTGCCAGCAGCCCCGGGACATATGATAACTCTGGGGCCAACGTCCTGACTTTC	CASSPGTYDNSGANVLTF
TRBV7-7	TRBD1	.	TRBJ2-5	TGTGCCAGCAGCTTAGGGACAGGGGGCGCGGAGACCCAGTACTTC	CASSLGTGGAETQYF
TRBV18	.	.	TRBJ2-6	TGTGCCAGCTCACCCCCAGGACAGTTCAACTCTGGGGCCAACGTCCTGACTTTC	CASSPPGQFNSGANVLTF
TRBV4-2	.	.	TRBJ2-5	TGTGCCAGCAGCCAAGTATGGGCGGAACAAGAGACCCAGTACTTC	CASSQVWAEQETQYF
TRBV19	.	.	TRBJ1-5	TGTGCCAGTAGTTGGGCTGAAAATCAGCCCCAGCATTTT	CASSWAENQPQHF
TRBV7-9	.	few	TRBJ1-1	TGTGCCAGCAAGACAATTGAGGGGAACACTGAAGCTTTCTTT	CASKTIEGNTEAFF
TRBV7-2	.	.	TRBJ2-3	TGTGCCAGCAGCTTAGCGGGACACATCACAGATACGCAGTATTTT	CASSLAGHITDTQYF
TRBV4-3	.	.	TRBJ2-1	TGCGCCAGCAGCCAAGTTGGGAACTACAATGAGCAGTTCTTC	CASSQVGNYNEQFF
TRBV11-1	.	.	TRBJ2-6	TGTGCCAGCAGGGTCACAGGAGCGGGGGCCAACGTCCTGACTTTC	CASRVTGAGANVLTF
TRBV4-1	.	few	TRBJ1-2	TGCGCCAGCAGCCGGACTGCCGGGTTACAGGGCAACTATGGCTACACCTTC	CASSRTAGLQGNYGYTF
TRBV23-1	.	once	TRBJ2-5	TGCGCCAGCAGTCATGTGACTGGAGAGACCCAGTACTTC	CASSHVTGETQYF
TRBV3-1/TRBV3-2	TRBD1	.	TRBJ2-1	TGTGCCAGCAGCCAACAGGGGGCGCGGTACAATGAGCAGTTCTTC	CASSQQGARYNEQFF
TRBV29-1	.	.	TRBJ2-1	TGCAGCGTTTCTGCATACAATGAGCAGTTCTTC	CSVSAYNEQFF
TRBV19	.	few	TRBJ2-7	TGTGCCAGTAGTATTGGAGGGTTTCAAAGCTCCTACGAGCAGTACTTC	CASSIGGFQSSYEQYF
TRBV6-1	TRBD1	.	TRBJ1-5	TGTGCCAGCAGTGAAGGACAGGGGACCTATAGCAATCAGCCCCAGCATTTT	CASSEGQGTYSNQPQHF